This TCR beta chain stems from a study of blood T cell repertoires in COVID-19. Study-level background: The United States, Italy and Spain provided the acute and convalescent COVID-19 samples. T cells, B-cell-depleted T cells, or PBMCs supplied cDNA or gDNA.

The germline V gene encodes CDR1 MGHRA and CDR2 YSYEKL. The V and J ends lost 1 base and 1 base respectively, with 16 bases between them. The CDR3 has 18 amino acids. Original data processing: Amplification from reference gene primers served as the basis for estimated nucleated cell counts. The data were produced by immunoSEQ multiplex PCR, yet TCRdb's version contains in-frame clones alone and is incomplete. V, J and clone size were drawn from that table, and D and trimming were deduced from the DNA. The sample has more than 150,000 clones; approximately 85% are singletons. This sequence originates from a woman aged 80 or over with acute or convalescent COVID-19. The sequenced sample consisted of peripheral blood. The J gene is TRBJ2-2, the V gene TRBV4-1; possibly TRBD2 for D (5 bases). The CDR3 reads CASSQVHQAELNTGELFF. CDR3 bases: TGCGCCAGCAGCCAAGTACACCAAGCGGAACTGAACACCGGGGAGCTGTTTTTT.